This T cell receptor (beta chain) stems from a study of T cell responses to AZD1222 COVID-19 vaccine. Study in general: Pooled together were second doses at about 4 or about 12 weeks.

V was pared by 1 base and J by 8 bases, with 8 bases between. Germline CDR1 and CDR2: SQVTM and ANQGSEA. CDR3 length: 12 amino acids. Profiling relied on immunoSEQ multiplex PCR, and the TCRdb table lists in-frame clones only, not all of them. Of 100,000 or so clones listed, roughly 85% were seen once; the top ten hold around 3.1%. Material: peripheral blood, obtained on day 0 of AZD1222 vaccination. V and J are TRBV29-1 and TRBJ2-2; maybe TRBD1 (5 bases). This sequence was found in an adult in good health. The CDR3 sequence is CSVEAWTGELFF. The CDR3 DNA reads as TGCAGCGTTGAAGCCTGGACAGGGGAGCTGTTTTTT.